This TCR beta chain originates from a study of blood T cell repertoires in COVID-19. Some clones are missing from TCRdb's copy, which holds only in-frame ones; the method was immunoSEQ multiplex PCR. The sample has some 320,000 clones; around 90% are singletons. The CDR3 is 14 amino acids. Looked up from germline, CDR1 is GTSNPN and CDR2 is SVGIG (reference sequence). V lost 0 bases to trimming and J lost 2 bases, with 8 bases between them. This receptor was obtained from a man aged 55 to 69 who had recovered from COVID-19. Specimen: PBMCs or T cells enriched from blood (not recorded which). V usage is TRBV30 and J usage is TRBJ1-3; D may be TRBD1 (5 bases). The CDR3 sequence: CAWSVGATGNTIYF. CDR3 DNA sequence: TGTGCCTGGAGTGTAGGGGCAACTGGAAACACCATATATTTT.